This TCR beta chain was sequenced during a study of blood T cells in healthy people across ages. Every donor provided 9.5 to 10 milliliters of peripheral blood. Extraction yielded at least 6 micrograms of total RNA per sample. Study observations and caveats: Fewer expanded clones and more diversity marked long-lived versus aged donors. Age brought a roughly linear fall in TCR beta diversity measured per million T cells.

Primers used in a second PCR of about 7 to 12 cycles were a sample-barcoded 5' primer and a J-beta primer mix. MiXCR, run by TCRdb on the 5' RACE reads, gives a single entry per CDR3 protein. The table shows about 1.5 million distinct CDR3 sequences, with 35% to 45% occurring only once. The CDR3 length is 16 residues. Germline V gene data show CDR1 as SGHTA and CDR2 as FQGNSA. J gave up 7 bases and V 1 base, and 6 bases lay outside the gene matches. With regard to this clonotype: Its matching antigen is unknown.

The origin of this receptor is a young woman in good health. The sample was blood. The chain links TRBV7-2 to TRBJ2-3; 12 bases align to TRBD2. The CDR3: CASSLVASGGANTQYF. The CDR3 DNA follows: TGTGCCAGCAGCTTAGTGGCTAGCGGGGGGGCCAATACGCAGTATTTT.